These 23 T cell receptor beta chains were all obtained from the same sample, sequenced in a study of T-cell memory formation after mild COVID-19. TCRdb used MiXCR to reprocess the 5' RACE reads, holding one entry per CDR3 protein. The sample includes fewer than 600,000 distinct CDR3 sequences, approximately 21% of them seen just once. Sequenced material: PBMCs or a T cell subset sorted from them (not recorded which). These receptor sequences come from an adult woman who had mild COVID-19 (a few samples of this study predate the infection). Cell type and time point are not known.

This clonotype showed up just a few times. The CDR3 DNA sequence: TGTGCCAGCAGCTTAGGGGTTGGGGAGAAGGAGAAGTACTTC. Translation gives CASSLGVGEKEKYF. The chain is built from TRBV7-6 and TRBJ2-7; D might be TRBD2 (5 bases). The V end lost 1 base, the J end lost 11 bases, and 18 bases lay between the germline ends. This CDR3 comprises 14 residues. Germline CDR1 and CDR2: SGHVS and FNYEAQ.

This clonotype occurred a few times. J is TRBJ1-1 and V is TRBV27; no clear D. The V gene lost 0 bases and the J gene lost 8 bases, with 16 bases spanning the gap. From germline, CDR1 is MNHEY and CDR2 SMNVEV (reference sequence). CDR3 length: 15 amino acids. The CDR3 DNA follows: TGTGCCAGCAGTTTATCGCCGGGCAGAATGGCAGAAGCTTTCTTT. Protein product: CASSLSPGRMAEAFF.

Only a few counts were recorded for this clonotype. This chain connects TRBV7-9 to TRBJ2-4; D is uncertain. V was clipped by 1 base and J by 2 bases, with 6 bases between them. The CDR3 totals 14 residues. Germline V gene data show CDR1 as SEHNR and CDR2 as FQNEAQ (reference sequence). The CDR3 DNA is TGTGCCAGCAGCTTAGGGACCTCCAAAAACATTCAGTACTTC. The encoded protein is CASSLGTSKNIQYF.

V gene TRBV24-1 combines with J gene TRBJ2-3; the match to TRBD2 covers 12 bases. With 3 bases clipped from V and 6 bases from J, the junction kept 6 bases outside the gene matches. Germline CDR1 reads KGHDR; CDR2 reads SFDVKD. The CDR3 runs 16 residues. CDR3 sequence (DNA): TGTGCCACCAGTGATCGACTAGCGGGAGATTTGGATACGCAGTATTTT. Amino acids: CATSDRLAGDLDTQYF.

The rearrangement uses TRBV7-8 and TRBJ1-4; D might be TRBD1 (5 bases). The CDR3 length is 14 residues. V lost 3 bases to trimming and J lost 8 bases, with 13 bases between them. Germline V CDR1 and CDR2: SGHVS, FQNEAQ. The DNA of the CDR3 is TGTGCCAGCAGCTTCGGGACCATTCCCGAAAAACTGTTTTTT. It is translated as CASSFGTIPEKLFF.

This clonotype was detected only a few times. This rearrangement joins TRBV24-1 to TRBJ2-3; 9 bases align to TRBD2. V was clipped by 9 bases and J by 4 bases; unmatched bases: 19. Germline values: CDR1 KGHDR, CDR2 SFDVKD. The CDR3 is 18 residues long. The CDR3 DNA is TGTGCCACCGCCCCCTCCAAAAGCGGGGGGTCCGAGGCAGATACGCAGTATTTT. Protein sequence: CATAPSKSGGSEADTQYF.

The sample holds a few counts of this clonotype. The J gene is TRBJ2-7, the V gene TRBV11-3; D is perhaps TRBD1 (6 bases). The CDR3 runs 14 residues. Deletions cut 0 bases from V and 5 bases from J, with 11 bases between. Germline-derived CDR1 and CDR2 are SGHNT and YENEEA. Written as DNA, the CDR3 is TGTGCCAGCAGCTTAGAAGAGGGGGTCGACGAGCAGTACTTC. Its protein product is CASSLEEGVDEQYF.

This clonotype was detected a few times. The chain carries TRBV11-2 and TRBJ2-3; D not resolved. Germline V lookup: CDR1 SGHAT, CDR2 FQNNGV. This CDR3 is 11 amino acids long. Trimming stripped 6 bases from V and 5 bases from J, with 6 bases between. CDR3 nucleotides: TGTGCCAGCAGGGAACGAGATACGCAGTATTTT. Residues: CASRERDTQYF.

V gene TRBV14 combines with J gene TRBJ1-4; a possible D gene is TRBD1 (6 bases). V was pared by 8 bases and J by 0 bases, with 13 bases between. In germline, CDR1 is SGHDN, CDR2 FVKESK. This CDR3 spans 15 amino acids. CDR3 in amino acids: CASGTGQATNEKLFF. The DNA for the CDR3 is TGTGCCAGCGGAACAGGGCAGGCAACTAATGAAAAACTGTTTTTT.

This clonotype was observed a few times. The V call is TRBV7-9, the J call TRBJ2-7, with a possible D match to TRBD1 (6 bases). V lost 6 bases, J lost 3 bases, and 18 bases lay in between. Looked up from germline, CDR1 is SEHNR and CDR2 is FQNEAQ (reference sequence). This CDR3 has 15 residues. The CDR3 spells CASSPDSLVVYEQYF. The DNA of the CDR3 is TGTGCCAGCAGTCCGGACAGTCTTGTCGTCTACGAGCAGTACTTC.

Only a few counts were recorded for this clonotype. The rearrangement joins TRBV5-6 to TRBJ2-3; D is unresolved. The CDR3 spans 15 residues. Trimming left V 1 base short and J 4 bases short, with 13 bases between. CDR1 is SGHDT, CDR2 YYEEEE, per germline. The CDR3 reads CASSLNSEWADTQYF. CDR3 nucleotides: TGTGCCAGCAGCTTGAACAGCGAGTGGGCAGATACGCAGTATTTT.

A few counts support this clonotype. J is TRBJ2-3 and V is TRBV2; 14 bases are shared with TRBD2. Germline CDR1 reads SNHLY; CDR2 reads FYNNEI. J gave up 9 bases and V 8 bases, and 7 bases lay outside the gene matches. The CDR3 extends over 14 amino acids. The CDR3 is CASLGTSGRGTQYF. The CDR3, as DNA: TGTGCCAGCTTAGGGACTAGCGGGAGAGGAACGCAGTATTTT.

CDR3 loop: CASTRRDNSPLHF. In DNA, the CDR3 is TGTGCCAGTACAAGACGTGATAATTCACCCCTCCACTTT. The chain employs TRBV19 and TRBJ1-6; D is undetermined. The CDR3 extends over 13 amino acids. Deletions cut 7 bases from V and 5 bases from J, with 9 bases between. Germline lookup yields CDR1 LNHDA and CDR2 SQIVND (reference sequence).

This chain links TRBV28 with TRBJ2-7, with TRBD1 identical over 7 bases. Germline V gives CDR1 MDHEN, CDR2 SYDVKM. The CDR3 extends over 13 amino acids. The V and J ends lost 2 bases and 7 bases, in that order; junction bases with no gene match: 5. CDR3 nucleotides: TGTGCCAGCAGTTTACCCAGGGGGAATGAGCAGTACTTC. Translation gives CASSLPRGNEQYF.

The chain carries TRBV7-2 and TRBJ1-1; no clear D. The CDR3 loop spans 14 amino acids. V lost 2 bases to trimming and J lost 8 bases, with 15 bases between them. Germline assignment: CDR1 SGHTA and CDR2 FQGNSA. In nucleotides, the CDR3 is TGTGCCAGCAGCTTATTCGTACACCTCGACGAAGCTTTCTTT. It codes for CASSLFVHLDEAFF.

The genes are TRBV19 and TRBJ2-3; 9 bases agree with TRBD2. There are 13 residues in the CDR3. The V gene end was trimmed by 3 bases and the J gene end by 10 bases; junction bases not matched to a gene: 5. Germline CDR1 and CDR2: LNHDA and SQIVND (reference sequence). The CDR3, as DNA: TGTGCCAGTAGTATTTGGCGGGAGGGCCCGCAGTATTTT. It yields the protein CASSIWREGPQYF.

This clonotype was seen only a few times. The chain couples TRBV6-5 to TRBJ1-1; 7 bases agree with TRBD1. The CDR3 is made up of 14 amino acids. V shed 5 bases, J shed 6 bases, and the junction held 9 bases outside the gene matches. The germline V gene has CDR1 MNHEY and CDR2 SVGAGI. The CDR3: CASSGQASGAEAFF. CDR3 nucleotide sequence: TGTGCCAGCAGTGGACAGGCGTCGGGCGCTGAAGCTTTCTTT.

This clonotype has a single count. Here the CDR3 DNA reads TGCAGCGTCGACAGGGGTCAAGTTGAGCAGTTCTTC. Its translation is CSVDRGQVEQFF. The chain couples TRBV29-1 to TRBJ2-1, with 8 bases lining up with TRBD1. J gave up 9 bases and V 6 bases, and 7 bases lay outside the gene matches. The CDR3 sequence is 12 residues long. Looked up from germline, CDR1 is SQVTM and CDR2 is ANQGSEA.

In this sample, this clonotype turned up many times. V and J are TRBV12-3 or TRBV12-4 and TRBJ2-1; the match to TRBD2 covers 16 bases. The J segment lost 9 bases and the V segment lost 10 bases, leaving 6 bases of the junction unmatched. This CDR3 contains 14 residues. The CDR3 coding sequence is TGTGCCATCGGGACTAGCGGGGGGGCGACTGAGCAGTTCTTC. It is translated as CAIGTSGGATEQFF.

A few counts support this clonotype. This chain links TRBV14 with TRBJ2-7; TRBD1 matches at 8 bases. CDR3 length: 15 amino acids. With V trimmed by 1 base and J by 3 bases, 5 bases remained unmatched. From germline, CDR1 is SGHDN and CDR2 FVKESK. The CDR3 bases are TGTGCCAGCAGCCAAGCGCAGGGGGCCTACTACGAGCAGTACTTC. Protein sequence: CASSQAQGAYYEQYF.

This clonotype was seen many times. This chain connects TRBV4-3 to TRBJ2-1, with 9 bases identical to TRBD2. V shed 0 bases, J shed 7 bases, and the junction held 7 bases outside the gene matches. Germline loops: CDR1 LGHNA, CDR2 YSLEER. This CDR3 has 16 amino acids. Here the CDR3 reads CASSQDRAGGINEQFF. The CDR3, as DNA: TGCGCCAGCAGCCAAGACCGAGCGGGAGGAATAAATGAGCAGTTCTTC.

The chain is built from TRBV5-6 and TRBJ1-1, with 7 bases fitting TRBD1. There are 15 residues in the CDR3. From germline, CDR1 is SGHDT and CDR2 YYEEEE. V lost 3 bases, J lost 0 bases, and 5 bases stayed unmatched. CDR3 in DNA: TGTGCCAGCAGCTCCCTGACAGGGCTGAACACTGAAGCTTTCTTT. As protein: CASSSLTGLNTEAFF.

The J gene is TRBJ1-2, the V gene TRBV12-3 or TRBV12-4; 9 positions match TRBD1. With 3 bases clipped from V and 8 bases from J, the junction kept 7 bases outside the gene matches. The CDR3 has 14 residues. The CDR3 is CASSFAGTGSGYTF. The CDR3, as DNA: TGTGCCAGCAGTTTTGCCGGGACAGGGAGCGGCTACACCTTC.